A selection of T cell receptor beta chains follows, all from one sample in a study of cytomegalovirus exposure and HLA in healthy donors. Some clones are missing from TCRdb's copy, which holds only in-frame ones; the method was immunoSEQ multiplex PCR. The sample yields under 200,000 clones, roughly 80% seen once. Sequenced sample: PBMCs. The receptors shown here come from a young woman in good health and CMV-seronegative. Each CDR3 is given with its conserved first and last residue. D genes are given only for firm matches. Expanded clones get a size class; other rows say once, few or many, or leave the size out.

d_gene	j_gene	v_gene	abundance	CDR3aa	CDR3nt
.	TRBJ1-1	TRBV5-1	.	CASSLRMGLTNPSTEAFF	TGCGCCAGCAGCCTTCGAATGGGGCTTACTAATCCTTCGACTGAAGCTTTCTTT
.	TRBJ2-7	TRBV6-5	.	CASSSPDRSYEQYF	TGTGCCAGCAGTTCCCCCGACAGGTCCTACGAGCAGTACTTC
TRBD2	TRBJ2-1	TRBV5-4	.	CASSLVGGGVVF	TGTGCCAGCAGCTTGGTAGGCGGGGGGGTAGTCTTC
.	TRBJ2-1	TRBV7-6	.	CASSSWGRGPPYNEQFF	TGTGCCAGCAGCTCCTGGGGCAGGGGTCCCCCTTACAATGAGCAGTTCTTC
TRBD1	TRBJ2-2	TRBV30	.	CAWPGQGAQTGELFF	TGTGCCTGGCCGGGACAGGGGGCGCAAACCGGGGAGCTGTTTTTT
.	TRBJ1-2	TRBV5-4	.	CASSVDRGEGNYGYTF	TGTGCCAGCAGCGTGGACCGTGGGGAGGGTAACTATGGCTACACCTTC
TRBD2	TRBJ2-1	TRBV7-6	.	CASSLGLAGSYNEQFF	TGTGCCAGCAGCCTCGGTCTAGCGGGGTCCTACAATGAGCAGTTCTTC
TRBD1	TRBJ2-7	TRBV6-5	.	CASSSGTGGSYEQYF	TGTGCCAGCAGCTCCGGGACAGGGGGCAGCTACGAGCAGTACTTC
.	TRBJ1-1	TRBV5-8	.	CASSLAMAFF	TGTGCCAGCAGCTTGGCCATGGCTTTCTTT
TRBD2	TRBJ2-3	TRBV6-6	.	CASSPWERGDTDTQYF	TGTGCCAGCAGCCCCTGGGAGCGGGGGGACACAGATACGCAGTATTTT
.	TRBJ1-1	TRBV6-5	.	CASSYNRDTEAFF	TGTGCCAGCAGTTATAACCGGGACACTGAAGCTTTCTTT
.	TRBJ2-7	TRBV5-1	medium-sized	CASSGGETGTYEQYF	TGCGCCAGCAGCGGCGGTGAGACAGGCACCTACGAGCAGTACTTC
TRBD2	TRBJ2-1	TRBV2	.	CASNLPSGGASYNEQFF	TGTGCCAGCAATCTTCCTAGCGGGGGGGCGTCCTACAATGAGCAGTTCTTC
.	TRBJ2-2	TRBV7-9	.	CASSPYRDISTGELFF	TGTGCCAGCAGCCCTTACCGGGACATCAGCACCGGGGAGCTGTTTTTT
.	TRBJ2-7	TRBV7-2	few	CASSLSTIIYEQYF	TGTGCCAGCAGCCTCTCGACTATAATCTACGAGCAGTACTTC
.	TRBJ1-2	TRBV27	.	CASSGRNYGYTF	TGTGCCAGCAGTGGCAGAAACTATGGCTACACCTTC
TRBD1	TRBJ2-6	TRBV7-9	.	CATPGQVLGGANVLTF	TGTGCCACTCCGGGACAGGTGTTAGGTGGGGCCAACGTCCTGACTTTC
.	TRBJ2-1	TRBV30	.	CAWSVLTGNEQFF	TGTGCCTGGAGTGTGTTGACGGGCAATGAGCAGTTCTTC
.	TRBJ2-7	TRBV7-2	.	CASRPDSYTYEQYF	TGTGCCAGCAGACCCGACAGTTACACCTACGAGCAGTACTTC
.	TRBJ1-5	TRBV5-1	.	CASSLGTNSNQPQHF	TGCGCCAGCAGCTTGGGGACAAATAGCAATCAGCCCCAGCATTTT
.	TRBJ2-5	TRBV7-3	.	CASSSRVQETQYF	TGTGCCAGCAGCTCTCGGGTTCAAGAGACCCAGTACTTC
.	TRBJ2-7	TRBV5-6	.	CASSLAPGYEQYF	TGTGCCAGCAGCTTGGCCCCAGGCTACGAGCAGTACTTC
TRBD1	TRBJ2-1	TRBV9	.	CASSVAHYTGVINEQFF	TGTGCCAGCAGCGTAGCTCATTATACAGGGGTCATCAATGAGCAGTTCTTC
.	TRBJ1-2	TRBV2	.	CASSVRSLGYTF	TGTGCCAGCAGTGTGCGCTCCCTTGGCTACACCTTC
.	TRBJ1-4	TRBV29-1	.	CSVARATNEKLFF	TGCAGCGTTGCACGAGCAACTAATGAAAAACTGTTTTTT
.	TRBJ1-1	TRBV7-8	.	CASSPKLTDMEAFF	TGTGCCAGCAGCCCTAAACTGACAGACATGGAAGCTTTCTTT
TRBD1	TRBJ1-2	TRBV7-2	.	CASSLDRSYGYTF	TGTGCCAGCAGCTTGGACAGGAGCTATGGCTACACCTTC
TRBD1	TRBJ2-7	TRBV28	.	CASSIPGTGSYEQYF	TGTGCCAGCAGCATCCCCGGGACAGGGTCCTACGAGCAGTACTTC
.	TRBJ1-2	TRBV5-5	.	CASSLLPGSSSNYGYTF	TGTGCCAGCAGCTTGTTGCCAGGGTCTTCATCCAACTATGGCTACACCTTC
.	TRBJ1-6	TRBV2	.	CASNTENSPLHF	TGTGCCAGCAATACCGAGAACTCACCCCTCCACTTT
TRBD2	TRBJ2-1	TRBV7-6	.	CASSQYSGDNEQFF	TGTGCCAGCAGCCAATATAGCGGGGACAATGAGCAGTTCTTC
.	TRBJ1-2	TRBV7-3	.	CASSRTSISYGYTF	TGTGCCAGCAGCCGGACAAGTATTTCCTATGGCTACACCTTC
TRBD1	TRBJ2-7	TRBV5-6	.	CASSLFPGQGSEQYF	TGTGCCAGCAGCTTATTTCCGGGACAGGGGAGCGAGCAGTACTTC
.	TRBJ2-7	TRBV10-3	.	CAISDGTRGLSYEQYF	TGTGCCATCAGTGATGGCACCCGAGGGCTATCCTACGAGCAGTACTTC
TRBD1	TRBJ1-2	TRBV28	few	CASSLPGGGRVGGYTF	TGTGCCAGCAGTCTCCCGGGAGGGGGCAGGGTGGGTGGCTACACCTTC
TRBD2	TRBJ2-3	TRBV7-2	.	CASSRPSGGAGTDTQYF	TGTGCCAGCAGCCGCCCGAGCGGGGGGGCAGGAACAGATACGCAGTATTTT
.	TRBJ2-5	TRBV5-1	.	CASSSGQPQETQYF	TGCGCCAGCAGCAGTGGACAGCCTCAAGAGACCCAGTACTTC
.	TRBJ2-5	TRBV25-1	.	CASSDPGTPSETQYF	TGTGCCAGCAGTGACCCCGGGACTCCCTCGGAGACCCAGTACTTC
.	TRBJ1-3	TRBV7-2	.	CASGPQGPLGNTIYF	TGTGCCAGCGGTCCTCAGGGCCCTTTAGGAAACACCATATATTTT
TRBD1	TRBJ1-2	TRBV6-5	.	CASSETGIGYTF	TGTGCCAGCAGTGAGACAGGGATTGGCTACACCTTC
.	TRBJ2-1	TRBV4-1	.	CASSQENTGPDFF	TGCGCCAGCAGCCAAGAAAATACAGGCCCGGACTTCTTC
.	TRBJ2-1	TRBV6-5	.	CASSESRNEQFF	TGTGCCAGCTCCGAGAGTCGAAATGAGCAGTTCTTC
.	TRBJ1-1	TRBV27	few	CASSLYRRSEAFF	TGTGCCAGCAGTTTATATCGACGGAGTGAAGCTTTCTTT
.	TRBJ1-6	TRBV2	.	CASSDFQTSKSPLHF	TGTGCCAGCAGTGATTTCCAGACTTCCAAATCACCCCTCCACTTT
TRBD1	TRBJ2-7	TRBV9	.	CASSPQTGLYEQYF	TGTGCCAGCAGCCCCCAGACAGGGCTCTACGAGCAGTACTTC
.	TRBJ1-2	TRBV18	once	CASSPGLGNYGYTF	TGTGCCAGCTCACCAGGGCTTGGCAACTATGGCTACACCTTC
TRBD1	TRBJ1-5	TRBV6-5	.	CASSIWTGAQPQHF	TGTGCCAGCAGTATCTGGACAGGGGCTCAGCCCCAGCATTTT
.	TRBJ1-6	TRBV19	.	CATESGNNSPLHF	TGTGCCACCGAATCAGGGAACAATTCACCCCTCCACTTT
.	TRBJ1-6	TRBV6-5	.	CASRTRQSDNSPLHF	TGTGCCAGCAGGACTCGACAGTCAGATAATTCACCCCTCCACTTT
.	TRBJ2-5	TRBV2	once	CTSSERTPQETQYF	TGTACCAGCAGTGAAAGGACACCGCAAGAGACCCAGTACTTC
TRBD1	TRBJ1-1	TRBV14	.	CASSPGQGKAFF	TGTGCCAGCAGCCCTGGACAGGGCAAAGCTTTCTTT
.	TRBJ1-3	TRBV5-1	.	CASRPESSGNTIYF	TGCGCCAGCAGGCCGGAGAGCTCTGGAAACACCATATATTTT
TRBD1	TRBJ1-2	TRBV2	few	CASSDVGTGGRESGYTF	TGTGCCAGCAGTGATGTGGGGACAGGGGGACGAGAGAGTGGCTACACCTTC
.	TRBJ1-4	TRBV5-1	.	CASSLKGILSTNEKLFF	TGCGCCAGCAGCTTAAAGGGGATTCTTTCAACTAATGAAAAACTGTTTTTT
.	TRBJ1-1	TRBV27	.	CASSLMLNTEAFF	TGTGCCAGCAGTTTAATGTTAAACACTGAAGCTTTCTTT
.	TRBJ1-1	TRBV5-6	.	CASSGGLRRTEAFF	TGTGCCAGCAGCGGAGGACTTAGGAGGACTGAAGCTTTCTTT
.	TRBJ2-2	TRBV11-3	once	CASSLGYSDTGELFF	TGTGCCAGCAGCTTAGGTTACTCGGACACCGGGGAGCTGTTTTTT